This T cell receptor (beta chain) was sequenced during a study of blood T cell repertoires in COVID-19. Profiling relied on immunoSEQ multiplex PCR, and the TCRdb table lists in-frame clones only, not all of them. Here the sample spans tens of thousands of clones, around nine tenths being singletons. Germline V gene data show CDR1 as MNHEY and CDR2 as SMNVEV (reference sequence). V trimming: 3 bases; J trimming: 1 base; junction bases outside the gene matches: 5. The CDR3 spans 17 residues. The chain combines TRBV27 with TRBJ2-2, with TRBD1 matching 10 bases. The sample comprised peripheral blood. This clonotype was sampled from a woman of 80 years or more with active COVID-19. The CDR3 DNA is TGTGCCAGCAGTTTTCAGACAGGGGGCCGGAACACCGGGGAGCTGTTTTTT. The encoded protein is CASSFQTGGRNTGELFF.